This T cell receptor beta chain was sequenced for a study of post-analysis software for immune sequencing data. Turning to the study itself: Several disease courses (relapsing-remitting, secondary progressive and progressive-relapsing) of multiple sclerosis were included. Study-wide results and limits: Multiple sclerosis patients had significantly lower normalized Chao1 diversity than controls. A handful of TRBV segments were significantly more frequent in patients than in controls. TRBV5-6, TRBV5-1 and TRBV20-1 were among these segments.

In its sample, this clonotype was seen a few times. The antigen is undetermined. The CDR3 consists of 12 residues. V lost 3 bases and J lost 5, with 10 bases in between. Germline V CDR1 and CDR2: SQVTM, ANQGSEA. The library was made from cDNA and included unique molecular identifiers. From around 1 to 9.1 million T cells, hundreds of thousands of cDNA molecules were obtained. TCRdb ran MiXCR on the PCR reads and lists one entry per CDR3 protein. The table lists fewer than 900,000 distinct CDR3 sequences, 46% of them singletons. The chain uses TRBV29-1 and TRBJ1-2; D is ambiguous. This clonotype originated in a girl between 10 and 17 years old with multiple sclerosis. The sequenced sample was blood. DNA of the CDR3: TGCAGCGTTGAGAGTCAGAATTATGGCTACACCTTC. The encoded protein is CSVESQNYGYTF.